The rows below give T cell receptor beta chains drawn from one sample of a study of Ad26.COV2.S vaccination and SARS-CoV-2 variants. Libraries were prepared by immunoSEQ multiplex PCR; TCRdb keeps only in-frame clonotypes and omits some of them. The repertoire has 360,000 or so clones, roughly 87% of them found once; the top ten carry roughly 3.1%. Sample: peripheral blood, taken in a trial of Ad26.COV2.S vaccine versus placebo. The source is a person aged 18-60 years who received the Ad26.COV2.S COVID-19 vaccine or a placebo. Each CDR3 is given with its conserved first and last residue. The D gene is left open where the match is weak. Size tells how often a clone was seen (once, few, many) or the class of an expanded clone, and some rows leave it out.

cdr3_aa j_call v_call clone_size d_call
CASSSRDSYEQYF TRBJ2-7 TRBV7-9 - TRBD1
CASGFTLAGRETQYF TRBJ2-5 TRBV12-5 - TRBD2
CASSLTGGLDTQYF TRBJ2-3 TRBV13 - TRBD1
CASTLKGKNTEAFF TRBJ1-1 TRBV19 - -
CASSFERLNSPLHF TRBJ1-6 TRBV7-8 once -
CASSTGGLEETQYF TRBJ2-5 TRBV5-1 - TRBD2
CASSPRPGFYGYTF TRBJ1-2 TRBV7-9 - -
CASVKGGVEQFF TRBJ2-1 TRBV12-5 - -
CASSRETDAYEQYF TRBJ2-7 TRBV3-1/TRBV3-2 - -
CASSFKGTYYEQYF TRBJ2-7 TRBV6-5 - -
CASSPGRQGGRMNTEAFF TRBJ1-1 TRBV7-9 - TRBD1
CASSVGQGGNQPQHF TRBJ1-5 TRBV5-1 - TRBD1
CASSYALEGEQFF TRBJ2-1 TRBV6-5 - -
CASSLGGGPDTQYF TRBJ2-3 TRBV7-9 - TRBD1
CASSPERGEGDTQYF TRBJ2-3 TRBV11-3 - -
CASSYYETQYF TRBJ2-5 TRBV6-2/TRBV6-3 - -
CASSLVESRRAYEQYF TRBJ2-7 TRBV14 few -